The rows below give T cell receptor beta chains drawn from one sample of a study of shared clonotypes between healthy human individuals. The assay was immunoSEQ multiplex PCR, and TCRdb's table has in-frame clones only and misses some. The table includes about 490,000 clones, over 60% detected once. The sample taken for sequencing was PBMCs. These receptors were collected from a woman in her forties in good health. Some clones in this sample may be carry-over from other donors' samples. Each CDR3 is given with its conserved first and last residue. Each record gives: J gene, D gene, clone size, V gene, CDR3 length, CDR3 protein, CDR3 DNA. A D gene is named only where the DNA matches it firmly. Some rows mark clone size as missing; the rest say once, few, many or name a class of expanded clone.

>TRBJ1-2|.|.|TRBV10-3|14
CAISQTEPLYGYTF
TGTGCCATCAGCCAGACTGAACCCCTCTATGGCTACACCTTC
>TRBJ2-7|.|.|TRBV19|12
CASSLEAGEQYF
TGTGCCAGTAGTCTCGAGGCGGGGGAGCAGTACTTC
>TRBJ1-5|.|.|TRBV30|13
CAWSDGGRQPQHF
TGTGCCTGGAGTGATGGGGGAAGGCAGCCCCAGCATTTT
>TRBJ1-2|.|.|TRBV7-6|16
CASSLGAAPSPYGYTF
TGTGCCAGCAGCTTAGGTGCCGCTCCATCCCCCTATGGCTACACCTTC
>TRBJ2-2|.|.|TRBV5-4|15
CASSPARVDTGELFF
TGTGCCAGCAGCCCGGCTCGGGTGGACACCGGGGAGCTGTTTTTT
>TRBJ2-1|TRBD2|.|TRBV7-7|15
CASSPLAGLHNEQFF
TGTGCTAGCAGTCCTCTAGCGGGCCTCCACAATGAGCAGTTCTTC
>TRBJ1-2|.|few|TRBV11-2|13
CASSPLGARGYTF
TGTGCCAGCAGCCCCTTGGGGGCCCGGGGCTACACCTTC
>TRBJ1-4|.|few|TRBV14|12
CASSPTYEKLFF
TGTGCCAGCAGCCCGACATATGAAAAACTGTTTTTT
>TRBJ2-2|TRBD2|few|TRBV7-9|18
CASSFGTSGSANTGELFF
TGTGCCAGCAGCTTCGGAACTAGCGGGAGTGCGAACACCGGGGAGCTGTTTTTT
>TRBJ2-7|.|.|TRBV2|15
CASMKGGESSYEQYF
TGTGCCAGCATGAAGGGGGGTGAGAGCTCCTACGAGCAGTACTTC
>TRBJ1-3|.|.|TRBV10-3|12
CAISESGNTIYF
TGTGCCATCTCGGAGTCTGGAAACACCATATATTTT
>TRBJ2-1|TRBD2|.|TRBV5-1|16
CASSLGSGRAKNEQFF
TGCGCCAGCAGCTTGGGGAGCGGGAGGGCCAAAAATGAGCAGTTCTTC
>TRBJ2-7|TRBD1|.|TRBV13|15
CASSLVGTGFDEQYF
TGTGCCAGCAGCTTAGTTGGGACAGGGTTTGACGAGCAGTACTTC
>TRBJ1-3|TRBD1|.|TRBV6-5|14
CASSPTGAGNTIYF
TGTGCCAGCAGTCCGACAGGGGCTGGAAACACCATATATTTT
>TRBJ1-5|.|.|TRBV9|14
CASSVEGSNQPQHF
TGTGCCAGCAGCGTAGAAGGTAGCAATCAGCCCCAGCATTTT
>TRBJ1-1|TRBD1|.|TRBV19|13
CASRQGGATEAFF
TGTGCCAGCAGACAGGGTGGGGCGACTGAAGCTTTCTTT
>TRBJ1-5|.|.|TRBV7-3|17
CASSTGLQAYSNQPQHF
TGTGCCAGCAGCACAGGCCTCCAAGCGTATAGCAATCAGCCCCAGCATTTT
>TRBJ2-1|TRBD2|.|TRBV7-8|11
CASSLRGGQFF
TGTGCCAGCAGCTTACGGGGGGGGCAGTTCTTC
>TRBJ2-7|TRBD1|many|TRBV6-1|15
CASGRKGTGAYEQYF
TGTGCCAGCGGTCGAAAGGGGACAGGGGCCTACGAGCAGTACTTC
>TRBJ2-1|.|few|TRBV4-2|15
CASSQESASYNEQFF
TGTGCCAGCAGCCAAGAGTCAGCCTCCTACAATGAGCAGTTCTTC
>TRBJ2-2|TRBD1|.|TRBV7-8|16
CASSRRTGMEPGELFF
TGTGCCAGCAGCCGCCGGACAGGGATGGAACCCGGGGAGCTGTTTTTT
>TRBJ1-4|TRBD1|.|TRBV9|14
CASSPGGGNEKLFF
TGTGCCAGCAGCCCAGGGGGGGGAAATGAAAAACTGTTTTTT
>TRBJ2-1|TRBD1|.|TRBV2|12
CASGTGLDEQFF
TGTGCCAGCGGGACAGGGTTGGATGAGCAGTTCTTC
>TRBJ2-6|.|.|TRBV19|13
CASRLGGANVLTF
TGTGCCAGCCGCCTGGGAGGGGCCAACGTCCTGACTTTC
>TRBJ2-2|TRBD2|.|TRBV4-1|16
CASSQRAGGLTGELFF
TGCGCCAGCAGCCAGAGAGCGGGAGGGCTCACCGGGGAGCTGTTTTTT
>TRBJ2-7|.|.|TRBV11-2|15
CASSLNRDATYEQYF
TGTGCCAGCAGCTTAAACCGGGACGCAACCTACGAGCAGTACTTC
>TRBJ2-5|.|many|TRBV6-1|13
CASSERVRETQYF
TGTGCCAGCAGTGAAAGGGTCAGGGAGACCCAGTACTTC
>TRBJ2-1|.|.|TRBV6-5|13
CASSTTGRREQFF
TGTGCCAGCAGTACTACGGGCAGAAGAGAACAGTTCTTC
>TRBJ2-3|TRBD1|.|TRBV9|15
CASSGQGLGTDTQYF
TGTGCCAGCAGCGGACAGGGTTTGGGCACAGATACGCAGTATTTT
>TRBJ1-2|.|.|TRBV7-3|14
CASSLTEGSYGYTF
TGTGCCAGCAGCTTAACTGAGGGCAGCTATGGCTACACCTTC
>TRBJ2-5|TRBD2|.|TRBV30|16
CAWSVPGGRRGGTQYF
TGTGCCTGGAGTGTACCTGGAGGCCGTCGCGGGGGAACCCAGTACTTC
>TRBJ1-2|.|.|TRBV5-1|18
CASSLGLWGPTTTHGYTF
TGCGCCAGCAGTTTGGGACTGTGGGGGCCGACCACTACGCATGGCTACACCTTC
>TRBJ2-7|.|.|TRBV11-2|15
CASSLEGIESYEQYF
TGTGCCAGCAGCTTAGAGGGGATCGAGTCCTACGAGCAGTACTTC
>TRBJ2-2|.|once|TRBV7-7|16
CASSQSGGANTGELFF
TGTGCCAGCAGCCAGTCCGGAGGCGCGAACACCGGGGAGCTGTTTTTT
>TRBJ2-3|.|.|TRBV5-4|18
CASSLTPDRPTRLDTQYF
TGTGCCAGCAGCTTGACTCCCGACAGGCCCACCCGACTGGATACGCAGTATTTT
>TRBJ2-5|TRBD1|.|TRBV5-1|14
CASSLGTGLGTQYF
TGCGCCAGCAGCTTAGGGACAGGCTTGGGGACCCAGTACTTC